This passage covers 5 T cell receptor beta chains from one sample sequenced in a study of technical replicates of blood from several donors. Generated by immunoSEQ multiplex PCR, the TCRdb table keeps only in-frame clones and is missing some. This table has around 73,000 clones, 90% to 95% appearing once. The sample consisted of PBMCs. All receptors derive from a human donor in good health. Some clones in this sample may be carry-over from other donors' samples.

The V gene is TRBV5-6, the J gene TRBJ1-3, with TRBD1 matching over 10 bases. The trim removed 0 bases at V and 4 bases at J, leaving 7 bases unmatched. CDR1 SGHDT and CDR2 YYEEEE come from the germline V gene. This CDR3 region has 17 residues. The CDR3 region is CASSLGGTGVSGNTIYF. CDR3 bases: TGTGCCAGCAGCTTGGGCGGGACAGGGGTTTCAGGAAACACCATATATTTT. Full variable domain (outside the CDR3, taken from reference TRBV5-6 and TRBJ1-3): DAGVTQSPTHLIKTRGQQVTLRCSPKSGHDTVSWYQQALGQGPQFIFQYYEEEERQRGNFPDRFSGHQFPNYSSELNVNALLLGDSALYLCASSLGGTGVSGNTIYFGEGSWLTVV.

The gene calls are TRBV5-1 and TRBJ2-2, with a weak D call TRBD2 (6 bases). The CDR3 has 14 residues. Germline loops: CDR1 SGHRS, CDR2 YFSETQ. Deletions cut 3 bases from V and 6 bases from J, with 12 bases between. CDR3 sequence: CASSWIAGSGELFF. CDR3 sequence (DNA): TGCGCCAGCAGCTGGATTGCGGGGTCCGGGGAGCTGTTTTTT. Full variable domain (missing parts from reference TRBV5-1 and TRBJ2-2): KAGVTQTPRYLIKTRGQQVTLSCSPISGHRSVSWYQQTPGQGLQFLFEYFSETQRNKGNFPGRFSGRQFSNSRSEMNVSTLELGDSALYLCASSWIAGSGELFFGEGSRLTVL.

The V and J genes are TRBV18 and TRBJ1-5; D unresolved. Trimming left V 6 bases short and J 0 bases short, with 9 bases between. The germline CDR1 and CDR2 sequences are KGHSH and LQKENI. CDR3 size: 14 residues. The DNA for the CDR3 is TGTGCCAGCTCCGCGGGTGATAGCAATCAGCCCCAGCATTTT. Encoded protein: CASSAGDSNQPQHF.

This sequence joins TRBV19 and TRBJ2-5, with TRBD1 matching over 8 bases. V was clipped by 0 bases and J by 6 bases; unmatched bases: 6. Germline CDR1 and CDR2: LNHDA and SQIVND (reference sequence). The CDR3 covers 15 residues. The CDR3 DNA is TGTGCCAGTAGTATAGATCTATGGACAGGGAAGACCCAGTACTTC. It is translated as CASSIDLWTGKTQYF.

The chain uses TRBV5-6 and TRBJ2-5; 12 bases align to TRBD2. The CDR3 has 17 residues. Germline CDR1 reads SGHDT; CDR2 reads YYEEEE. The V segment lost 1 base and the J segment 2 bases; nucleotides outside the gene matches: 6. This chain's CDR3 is CASSLLAGGIGQETQYF. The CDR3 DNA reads TGTGCCAGCAGCTTGCTAGCGGGGGGGATAGGGCAAGAGACCCAGTACTTC.